These 29 T cell receptor beta chains share one sample of origin, sequenced in a study of blood T cell repertoires in COVID-19 (dated by TCRdb to the early 2020s). The library was built by means of the immunoSEQ multiplex PCR assay. TCRdb retrieved this table from immuneACCESS and kept in-frame rearrangements only. Not all clones are present; in checked studies, unresolved V genes account for under half, and no reason is known for the remainder. For this sample the table gives about 170,000 clones, of which about 83% were detected only once. The ten most abundant clones make up roughly a fifth of the sample. The sequencing sample was made of peripheral blood. These receptor sequences come from a woman aged 65 to 85 who had recovered from COVID-19.

The chain carries TRBV13 and TRBJ2-7; D may be TRBD1 (6 bases). This CDR3 is 16 amino acids long. Trimming took 3 bases from V and 3 from J, leaving 18 bases between them. Germline V lookup: CDR1 PRHDT, CDR2 FYEKMQ (reference sequence). The CDR3 DNA reads as TGTGCCAGCAGCTTGGGGGCAAGGGACACGAACTACGAGCAGTACTTC. Translation gives CASSLGARDTNYEQYF.

The chain couples TRBV7-6 to TRBJ1-1; D ambiguous. The CDR3 has 15 amino acids. Between the trimmed V and J ends, which lost 5 bases and 2 bases, there was a span of 15 bases. In germline, CDR1 is SGHVS, CDR2 FNYEAQ. In nucleotides, the CDR3 is TGTGCCAGCAGCCCCTCGACCAGGCCTAACACTGAAGCTTTCTTT. This sequence encodes CASSPSTRPNTEAFF.

CDR3 bases: TGTGCCATCAGGGCACAGGGGCCCACTGAAGCTTTCTTT. This translates into CAIRAQGPTEAFF. The chain couples TRBV10-3 to TRBJ1-1; TRBD1 agrees at 7 bases. Germline CDR1 ENHRY, CDR2 SYGVKD. The trim removed 6 bases at V and 4 bases at J, leaving 5 bases unmatched. There are 13 residues in the CDR3.

The chain couples TRBV18 to TRBJ2-5; 7 nucleotides align to TRBD2. The CDR3 has 14 residues. The J segment lost 1 base and the V segment lost 3 bases, leaving 2 bases of the junction unmatched. Looked up from germline, CDR1 is KGHSH and CDR2 is LQKENI. The CDR3: CASSPGLTQETQYF. Here the CDR3 DNA reads TGTGCCAGCTCACCGGGACTAACCCAAGAGACCCAGTACTTC.

The chain recombines TRBV28 with TRBJ2-7; D is possibly TRBD1 (6 bases). V was clipped by 5 bases and J by 0 bases, with 14 bases between them. CDR1 MDHEN and CDR2 SYDVKM come from the germline V gene. CDR3 length equals 15 residues. CDR3 DNA sequence: TGTGCCAGCAGTCCCGGGACATTTCTCTCCTACGAGCAGTACTTC. Its translation is CASSPGTFLSYEQYF.

The chain couples TRBV28 to TRBJ1-1; D perhaps matches TRBD1 (5 bases). The V gene lost 10 bases and the J gene lost 4 bases, with 10 bases spanning the gap. This CDR3 region has 11 residues. The V gene's germline CDR1 is MDHEN and CDR2 SYDVKM. The CDR3 protein is CATLGGTEAFF. CDR3 coding DNA: TGTGCCACCCTCGGGGGCACTGAAGCTTTCTTT.

The chain uses TRBV5-4 and TRBJ1-2; 10 bases agree with TRBD1. In germline, CDR1 is SGHNT, CDR2 YYREEE (reference sequence). V was clipped by 3 bases and J by 4 bases; unmatched bases: 15. The CDR3 has 18 amino acids. The CDR3 coding sequence is TGTGCCAGCAGCTCGCCGGGACAGGGGTTCCGTTGGGTCTATGGCTACACCTTC. As protein: CASSSPGQGFRWVYGYTF.

The J gene is TRBJ2-7, the V gene TRBV9, with 9 bases fitting TRBD1. The V gene end was trimmed by 4 bases and the J gene end by 2 bases; junction bases not matched to a gene: 10. Germline CDR1 and CDR2: SGDLS and YYNGEE. The CDR3 extends over 16 amino acids. The CDR3 nucleotides are TGTGCCAGCAGCAGGGGGACAGGGCTGGCCACCTACGAGCAGTACTTC. Protein sequence: CASSRGTGLATYEQYF.

J is TRBJ1-2 and V is TRBV7-2; maybe TRBD1 (5 bases). The CDR3 runs to 14 residues. The V end lost 0 bases, the J end lost 3 bases, and 8 bases lay between the germline ends. In germline, CDR1 is SGHTA, CDR2 FQGNSA. The chain's CDR3 is CASSLAGPHYGYTF. CDR3 in DNA: TGTGCCAGCAGCTTAGCGGGGCCCCACTATGGCTACACCTTC.

In this sample, this clone turned up a few times. V gene TRBV12-3 or TRBV12-4 combines with J gene TRBJ1-2, with D possibly TRBD1 on 6 matching bases. Trimming stripped 7 bases from V and 6 bases from J, with 15 bases between. The CDR3 runs to 13 residues. The CDR3, as DNA: TGTGCCAGCACCTTGGGGGGGCCTAATGGCTACACCTTC. Amino acids: CASTLGGPNGYTF.

The chain joins TRBV5-4 to TRBJ2-5; D is possibly TRBD2 (6 bases). CDR3 length: 14 residues. Trimming pared 2 bases from V and 5 bases from J, leaving 13 bases between. The germline gives CDR1 SGHNT, CDR2 YYREEE (reference sequence). This CDR3 reads CASSFRQAGETQYF. The CDR3 region has the DNA TGTGCCAGCAGCTTCCGGCAGGCGGGGGAGACCCAGTACTTC.

This clone was picked up many times. The V gene is TRBV18, the J gene TRBJ2-2; weak D call: TRBD1 (5 bases). The CDR3 covers 16 residues. Germline V gene lookup returns CDR1 KGHSH and CDR2 LQKENI. V lost 3 bases, J lost 4 bases, and 15 bases lay in between. The CDR3 reads CASSPGRTRGTGELFF. CDR3 nucleotides: TGTGCCAGCTCACCGGGGCGGACCCGAGGCACCGGGGAGCTGTTTTTT.

The CDR3 region has the DNA TGTGCCAGCAGGGACAGGGGCTTTAACTATGGCTACACCTTC. Protein sequence: CASRDRGFNYGYTF. The V gene is TRBV2, the J gene TRBJ1-2, with 9 nucleotides matching TRBD1. The CDR3 has 14 amino acids. V lost 6 bases, J lost 1 base, and 3 bases stayed unmatched. The germline CDR1 and CDR2 sequences are SNHLY and FYNNEI.

This sequence joins TRBV6-5 and TRBJ2-2; a possible D gene is TRBD2 (5 bases). The CDR3 extends over 15 amino acids. Germline CDR1 and CDR2: MNHEY and SVGAGI. The V and J ends lost 10 bases and 3 bases respectively, with 18 bases between them. CDR3 nucleotide sequence: TGTGCCACCAACCGGGCCGGGGTGGACACCGGGGAGCTGTTTTTT. This encodes CATNRAGVDTGELFF.

The J gene is TRBJ2-7, the V gene TRBV27; 9 nucleotides match TRBD1. The CDR3 loop spans 14 amino acids. Trimming at V came to 7 bases and at J to 2 bases, leaving 6 bases not matched to a gene. Germline-derived CDR1 and CDR2 are MNHEY and SMNVEV (reference sequence). The DNA for the CDR3 is TGTGCCAGCACCCCGGACAGGGGAGCCTACGAGCAGTACTTC. Translating it yields CASTPDRGAYEQYF.

This chain joins TRBV6-2 or TRBV6-3 and TRBJ2-3; 9 bases line up with TRBD2. Germline V gives CDR1 MNHEY, CDR2 SVGEGT. This CDR3 has 14 amino acids. V was clipped by 6 bases and J by 3 bases; unmatched bases: 4. In DNA, the CDR3 is TGTGCCAGCAGCTTGACTAGCGGAACAGATACGCAGTATTTT. Translating it yields CASSLTSGTDTQYF.

The chain uses TRBV18 and TRBJ2-7, with 9 bases aligning to TRBD2. This CDR3 contains 16 residues. After removal of 1 base from V and 6 bases from J, the junction contained 10 bases not matched to a gene. Germline CDR1 reads KGHSH; CDR2 reads LQKENI. CDR3: CASSPHAAGGRGEQYF. CDR3 coding DNA: TGTGCCAGCTCACCACACGCCGCGGGAGGGCGGGGCGAGCAGTACTTC.

This sequence joins TRBV11-1 and TRBJ1-1; D is ambiguous. The CDR3 sequence is 14 residues long. Trimming shortened V by 1 base and J by 3 bases, and 9 bases separated the two germline ends. Germline V gene sequence: CDR1 SGHAT, CDR2 FQDESV (reference sequence). CDR3 sequence reads: CASSLEPRDTEAFF. The CDR3 bases are TGTGCCAGCAGCTTAGAGCCCCGGGACACTGAAGCTTTCTTT.

The chain links TRBV27 to TRBJ2-1; 13 nucleotides align to TRBD2. The germline CDR1 and CDR2 sequences are MNHEY and SMNVEV (reference sequence). The CDR3 loop spans 15 amino acids. V dropped 8 bases and J dropped 7; count of bases not matched to a gene: 8. The CDR3, as DNA: TGTGCCAGCTGGCCCGGGACTAGCGGGGTTAATGAGCAGTTCTTC. Translated, it gives CASWPGTSGVNEQFF.

The V call is TRBV27, the J call TRBJ1-1; TRBD1 matches 7 bases. Germline V lookup: CDR1 MNHEY, CDR2 SMNVEV (reference sequence). The V segment lost 0 bases and the J segment 9 bases; nucleotides outside the gene matches: 4. CDR3 length: 13 amino acids. CDR3 coding DNA: TGTGCCAGCAGTTTATCCCGACAGGGCAAAGCTTTCTTT. It yields the protein CASSLSRQGKAFF.

The rearrangement joins TRBV4-1 to TRBJ1-4; D is uncertain. The CDR3 spans 15 residues. Trimming removed 3 bases from V and 8 bases from J, with 16 bases in between. Germline CDR1 reads MGHRA; CDR2 reads YSYEKL. DNA of the CDR3: TGCGCCAGCAGCCACCTAGGCGCCCTCGGGGAAAAACTGTTTTTT. This encodes CASSHLGALGEKLFF.

V usage is TRBV7-9 and J usage is TRBJ2-3; 7 bases align to TRBD2. J gave up 8 bases and V 4 bases, and 21 bases lay outside the gene matches. There are 18 residues in the CDR3. Germline loops: CDR1 SEHNR, CDR2 FQNEAQ (reference sequence). This chain's CDR3 is CASSSRLGSGIRETTQYF. The CDR3 DNA follows: TGTGCCAGCAGCTCCCGCCTGGGAAGCGGGATTCGGGAGACTACGCAGTATTTT.

V is TRBV28 and J is TRBJ2-7; 8 nucleotides align to TRBD2. The CDR3 runs 15 residues. V gave up 1 base and J gave up 2 bases; unmatched junction bases: 4. Germline CDR1 and CDR2: MDHEN and SYDVKM. The CDR3 bases are TGTGCCAGCAGTTTATCGCTAGCGGGCCCCTACGAGCAGTACTTC. Protein: CASSLSLAGPYEQYF.

CDR3 loop: CASSKGGTGNTGELFF. CDR3 DNA sequence: TGCGCCAGCAGCAAAGGGGGCACAGGCAACACCGGGGAGCTGTTTTTT. The chain carries TRBV5-1 and TRBJ2-2; 7 positions match TRBD1. This CDR3 is 16 amino acids long. J lost 2 bases, V lost 4 bases, and 8 bases had no gene match. The germline V gene encodes CDR1 SGHRS and CDR2 YFSETQ.

The rearrangement links TRBV3-1 (or the pseudogene TRBV3-2) to TRBJ2-3; TRBD2 is a possible D gene (6 bases). The V end was cut by 4 bases, the J end by 0 bases, with 8 bases between. CDR1 is LGHDT, CDR2 YNNKEL, per germline (reference sequence). The CDR3 length is 14 residues. CDR3 sequence: CASSRDFSTDTQYF. CDR3 in DNA: TGTGCCAGCAGCCGGGACTTCAGCACAGATACGCAGTATTTT.

The chain carries TRBV19 and TRBJ2-1; the D is unclear. The CDR3 is made up of 15 amino acids. CDR1 LNHDA and CDR2 SQIVND come from the germline V gene (reference sequence). Deletions cut 1 base from V and 5 bases from J, with 12 bases between. CDR3 protein: CASSIVGGPHNEQFF. The CDR3 region has the DNA TGTGCCAGTAGTATAGTCGGCGGCCCCCACAATGAGCAGTTCTTC. Full variable domain (outside the CDR3, taken from reference TRBV19 and TRBJ2-1): DGGITQSPKYLFRKEGQNVTLSCEQNLNHDAMYWYRQDPGQGLRLIYYSQIVNDFQKGDIAEGYSVSREKKESFPLTVTSAQKNPTAFYLCASSIVGGPHNEQFFGPGTRLTVL.

The genes are TRBV24-1 and TRBJ2-7; D gene unclear. Germline V lookup: CDR1 KGHDR, CDR2 SFDVKD. V lost 4 bases and J 5 bases, leaving 14 bases between the germline ends. CDR3 length equals 14 residues. The CDR3 spells CATSDNTVGHEQYF. The CDR3 DNA reads TGTGCCACCAGTGACAACACGGTGGGCCACGAGCAGTACTTC.

The rearrangement links TRBV11-1 to TRBJ2-5; 7 nucleotides agree with TRBD1. Trimming removed 5 bases from V and 5 bases from J; junction bases left unmatched: 14. This CDR3 has 16 residues. Looked up from germline, CDR1 is SGHAT and CDR2 is FQDESV (reference sequence). The CDR3 protein is CASSPRVPQGRETQYF. The DNA of the CDR3 is TGTGCCAGCAGCCCTCGGGTCCCACAGGGGCGGGAGACCCAGTACTTC.

This chain joins TRBV6-5 and TRBJ1-3, with a possible D match to TRBD1 (6 bases). V was pared by 2 bases and J by 0 bases, with 8 bases between. This CDR3 comprises 15 residues. Germline V gives CDR1 MNHEY, CDR2 SVGAGI. The CDR3 loop reads CASSYGGSSGNTIYF. In nucleotides, the CDR3 is TGTGCCAGCAGTTACGGGGGCAGCTCTGGAAACACCATATATTTT.